This T cell receptor (beta chain) is from a study of blood T cell repertoires in COVID-19 (dated by TCRdb to the early 2020s). Broadly, across the study: Collaborator samples came from the United States, Italy and Spain and covered acute and convalescent phases of COVID-19. Samples were obtained from the ongoing ImmuneRACE study (first 160 participants) and from about 1,300 subjects provided by 6 global collaborators. The repertoires were released in a freely available public database meant as a resource for research on the immune response to SARS-CoV-2. HLA class I and class II types, where available, came from metadata supplied by the sample provider rather than from assay-based typing. A de-identified subject ID, COVID-19 status, age in years and sex were almost always included in the sample metadata. The dataset comprised deeply sampled blood TCRbeta repertoires from subjects exposed to, actively infected with, or recovered from COVID-19. The prospective study material was composed of cDNA or gDNA derived from T cells, B-cell-depleted T cells, or PBMCs.

The collaborating institutions used their own protocols to collect whole blood in K2EDTA tubes. For TCRbeta analysis, collaborators shipped samples as frozen whole blood, isolated PBMCs, or DNA extracted from either of those sample types. The immunoSEQ Assay, a bias-controlled multiplex PCR, was used to amplify TCRbeta CDR3 regions from genomic DNA. From the authors' description of their analysis: The number of nucleated cells in each sample was estimated from the amplification of reference gene primers within the assay. To quantify the absolute abundance of each unique TCRbeta CDR3 rearrangement, sequence reads were collapsed and filtered. For each sample, productive Simpson clonality was calculated as the square root of Simpson's diversity index across productive rearrangements. TCRdb mirrors the immuneACCESS table, restricted to in-frame sequences. Some clones are absent from its copies; in checked studies, under half trace to an unresolved V gene, and the reason for the others is unknown. For V, J and clone size, that table is used; D and trimming come from the DNA. The sample has some 80,000 clones on record, 65% to 85% of them singletons. Of the sample, 5.8% falls within the top ten clones.

For this chain, trimming is 6 bases at the V end and 0 bases at the J end, and the number of junction bases without a gene match is 2. Via the germline V gene, CDR1 is MNHEY and CDR2 SVGAGI. The CDR3 covers 14 residues, taking in both the cysteine and the phenylalanine. Only the CDR3 DNA stays, 42 bases, in frame from base 1. On the study overall, not on this receptor specifically: Clinical and demographic metadata were provided uncurated, with the amount varying by source and participant.

Turning to this clone: This receptor's antigen is unknown. Base qualities are not provided; no much larger clone lies one nucleotide away.

This sequence uses TRBV6-5 and TRBJ1-3; the junction holds 7 bases that match TRBD1. The source material was peripheral blood. This TCR came from a man between 60 and 75 years old with active or convalescent COVID-19. The DNA sequence is TGTGCCAGCAGACAGGGGACCTCTGGAAACACCATATATTTT. This sequence encodes CASRQGTSGNTIYF.